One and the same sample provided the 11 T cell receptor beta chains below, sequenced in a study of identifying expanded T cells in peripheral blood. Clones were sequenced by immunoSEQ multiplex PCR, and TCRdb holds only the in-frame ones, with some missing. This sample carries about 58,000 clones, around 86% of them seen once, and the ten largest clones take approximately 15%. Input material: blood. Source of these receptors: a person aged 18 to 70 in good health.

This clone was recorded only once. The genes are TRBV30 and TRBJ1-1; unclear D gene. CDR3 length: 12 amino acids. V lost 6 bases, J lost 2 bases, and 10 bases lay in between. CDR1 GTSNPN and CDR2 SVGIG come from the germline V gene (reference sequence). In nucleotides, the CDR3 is TGTGCCTGCCGTAGAGGTAACACTGAAGCTTTCTTT. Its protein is CACRRGNTEAFF.

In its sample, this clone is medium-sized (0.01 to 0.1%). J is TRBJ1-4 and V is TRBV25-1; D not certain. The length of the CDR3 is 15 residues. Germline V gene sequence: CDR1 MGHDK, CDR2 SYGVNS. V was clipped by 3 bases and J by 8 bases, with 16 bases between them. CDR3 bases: TGTGCCAGCAGTGACCTCCGTGGGTGGAAGGAAAAACTGTTTTTT. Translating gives CASSDLRGWKEKLFF.

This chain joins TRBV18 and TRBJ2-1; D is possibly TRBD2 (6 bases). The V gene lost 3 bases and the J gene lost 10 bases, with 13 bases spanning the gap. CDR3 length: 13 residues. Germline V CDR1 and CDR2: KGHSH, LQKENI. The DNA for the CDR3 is TGTGCCAGCTCACCCTTAGGCGGGGCGGAGCAGTTCTTC. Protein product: CASSPLGGAEQFF.

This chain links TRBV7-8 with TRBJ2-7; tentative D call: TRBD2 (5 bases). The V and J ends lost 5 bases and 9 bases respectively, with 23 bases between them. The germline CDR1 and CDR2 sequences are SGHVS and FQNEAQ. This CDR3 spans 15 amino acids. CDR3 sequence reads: CASSPREDPAAGQYF. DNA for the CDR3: TGTGCCAGCAGCCCCCGGGAAGACCCTGCCGCCGGGCAGTACTTC.

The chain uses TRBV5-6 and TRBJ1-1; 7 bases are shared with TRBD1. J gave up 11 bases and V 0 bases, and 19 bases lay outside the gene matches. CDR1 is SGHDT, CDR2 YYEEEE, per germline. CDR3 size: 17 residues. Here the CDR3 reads CASSLVQPGQIRIGAFF. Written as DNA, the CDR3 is TGTGCCAGCAGCTTGGTCCAACCGGGACAGATACGAATCGGGGCTTTCTTT.

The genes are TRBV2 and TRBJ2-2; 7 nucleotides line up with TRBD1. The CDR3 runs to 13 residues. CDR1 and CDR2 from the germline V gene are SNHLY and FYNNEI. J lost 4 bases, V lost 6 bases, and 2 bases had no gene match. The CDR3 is CASRTGSTGELFF. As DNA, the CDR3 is TGTGCCAGCAGGACAGGGAGCACCGGGGAGCTGTTTTTT.

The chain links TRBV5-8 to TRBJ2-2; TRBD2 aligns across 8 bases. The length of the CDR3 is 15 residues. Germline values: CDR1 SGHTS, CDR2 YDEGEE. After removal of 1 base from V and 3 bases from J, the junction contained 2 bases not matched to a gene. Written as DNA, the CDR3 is TGTGCCAGCAGCTTGAGGACTAGCTACACCGGGGAGCTGTTTTTT. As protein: CASSLRTSYTGELFF. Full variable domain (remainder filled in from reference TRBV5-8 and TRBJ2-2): EAGVTQSPTHLIKTRGQQATLRCSPISGHTSVYWYQQALGLGLQFLLWYDEGEERNRGNFPPRFSGRQFPNYSSELNVNALELEDSALYLCASSLRTSYTGELFFGEGSRLTVL.

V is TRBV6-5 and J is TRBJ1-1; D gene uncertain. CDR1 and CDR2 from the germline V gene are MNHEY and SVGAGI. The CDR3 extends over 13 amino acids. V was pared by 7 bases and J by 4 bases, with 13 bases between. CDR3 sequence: CASIDRPSTEAFF. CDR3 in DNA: TGTGCCAGCATTGATCGACCGTCCACTGAAGCTTTCTTT.

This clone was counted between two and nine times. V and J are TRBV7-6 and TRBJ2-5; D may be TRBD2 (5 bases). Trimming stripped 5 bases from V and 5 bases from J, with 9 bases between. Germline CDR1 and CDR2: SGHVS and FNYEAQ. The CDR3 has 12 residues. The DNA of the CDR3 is TGTGCCAGCAGCAATTCGGGGGAGACCCAGTACTTC. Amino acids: CASSNSGETQYF.

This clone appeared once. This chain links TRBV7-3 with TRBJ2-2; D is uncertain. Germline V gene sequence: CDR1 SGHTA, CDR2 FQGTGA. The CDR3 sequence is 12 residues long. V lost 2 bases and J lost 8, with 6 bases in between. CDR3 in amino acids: CASSLVDGELFF. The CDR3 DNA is TGTGCCAGCAGCTTAGTCGATGGGGAGCTGTTTTTT.

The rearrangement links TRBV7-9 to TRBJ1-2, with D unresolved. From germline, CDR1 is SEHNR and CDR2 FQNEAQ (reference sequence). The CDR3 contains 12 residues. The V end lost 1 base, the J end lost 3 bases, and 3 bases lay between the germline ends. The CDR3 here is CASSLGDYGYTF. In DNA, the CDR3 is TGTGCCAGCAGCTTAGGGGACTATGGCTACACCTTC. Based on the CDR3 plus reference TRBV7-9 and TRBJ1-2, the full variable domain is DTGVSQNPRHKITKRGQNVTFRCDPISEHNRLYWYRQTLGQGPEFLTYFQNEAQLEKSRLLSDRFSAERPKGSFSTLEIQRTEQGDSAMYLCASSLGDYGYTFGSGTRLTVV.